This entry describes one T cell receptor (beta chain). Antigen: not known. Germline and junction disagree at one end, which may indicate a read error. DNA at about 210 ng, around 30,000 T cell genomes, went into sorted-subset replicate PCRs. In the authors' workflow: ImmunoSEQ output lacked quality scores and full-length reads, limiting matched filtering. Measured with immunoSEQ multiplex PCR; TCRdb has only the in-frame clones, and not every one. V and J calls and clone size follow that table, whereas D and trimming were derived from the DNA. The sample contains 2,500,000 or so clones, approximately 93% of which appear only once. This entry comes from a study of shared clonotypes between healthy human individuals. The study's findings and limits: Although depth was large, rarefaction showed that sequencing of the sorted subsets was incomplete. In having few donors, the study represented limited genetic and exposure-history diversity.

Germline CDR1 LNHDA, CDR2 SQIVND (reference sequence). The CDR3 length is 16 residues. The TCR sequence derives from a man aged 18 to 29 in good health. Some clones in this sample may be carry-over from other donors' samples. Material: naive CD4+ T cells from PBMCs. Stated subset: CD45RA+ positively selected. The chain combines TRBV19 with TRBJ2-5; tentatively, D is TRBD1 (6 bases). The CDR3, as DNA: TGTGCCAGTAGTCTAGATGTAGGACAGAGGCCGGAGACCCAGTACTTC. Its translation: CASSLDVGQRPETQYF.